This T cell receptor beta chain originates from a study of blood T cells in healthy people across ages. Study in general: Capture via template switching afforded approximately one barcoded beta molecule per two T cells.

Remarks on this clonotype: Antigen unknown. The junction differs from germline at one of its ends, possibly a read error.

Study results and limitations: One million T cells yielded diversity estimates that were considered underestimates. Roughly linearly, TCR beta diversity per million T cells fell as age increased.

With a J-beta primer mix and a sample-barcoded 5' primer, a second PCR ran 7 to 11 cycles. TCRdb recomputed calls from the 5' RACE reads with MiXCR, one row per CDR3 protein. The sample has approximately 1.5 million distinct CDR3 sequences; roughly 43% are singletons. The CDR3 runs to 16 residues. Germline V lookup: CDR1 MRHNA, CDR2 SNTAGT. Extraction of total RNA produced a minimum of 5.5 micrograms from each sample. The chain uses TRBV6-4 and TRBJ2-7, with 16 bases fitting TRBD2. The sample taken for sequencing was blood. This TCR derives from a woman younger than 35 in good health. The CDR3 bases are TGTGACAGCAGTACCGGGACTAGCGGGGGGGGCGATGAGCAGTACTTC. It is translated as CDSSTGTSGGGDEQYF.